These 25 T cell receptor beta chains were sequenced from one sample in a study of blood T cell repertoires in COVID-19. Generated by immunoSEQ multiplex PCR, the TCRdb table keeps only in-frame clones and is missing some. The sample includes roughly 300,000 clones, 70% to 90% seen only once; the top ten take approximately 5.3%. Sequences were obtained from PBMCs or T cells enriched from blood (not recorded which). The origin of the receptors is a young woman who had recovered from COVID-19.

The chain combines TRBV2 with TRBJ2-6, with D possibly matching TRBD1 (5 bases). Germline V lookup: CDR1 SNHLY, CDR2 FYNNEI. This CDR3 comprises 13 residues. V was trimmed by 6 bases and J by 4 bases, leaving 7 bases between them. As DNA, the CDR3 is TGTGCCAGCAGGGGGCCCGGGGCCAACGTCCTGACTTTC. It yields the protein CASRGPGANVLTF.

This clone has a single count. V and J are TRBV5-6 and TRBJ2-6; 8 nucleotides align to TRBD1. This CDR3 contains 16 residues. CDR1 is SGHDT and CDR2 is YYEEEE in the germline V gene. V shed 4 bases, J shed 1 base, and the junction held 4 bases outside the gene matches. The CDR3 loop is CASSRTGSSGANVLTF. The CDR3 DNA sequence: TGTGCCAGCAGCCGGACAGGGAGTTCTGGGGCCAACGTCCTGACTTTC.

This clone was counted only a few times. The CDR3 spells CASSQDRWTGETYEQYF. The DNA for the CDR3 is TGTGCCAGCAGCCAAGATAGGTGGACAGGGGAGACCTACGAGCAGTACTTC. The rearrangement links TRBV4-2 to TRBJ2-7; 9 positions agree with TRBD1. The V gene end was trimmed by 0 bases and the J gene end by 2 bases; junction bases not matched to a gene: 8. CDR3 length: 17 amino acids. Germline V gene data show CDR1 as LGHNA and CDR2 as YNFKEQ.

This chain uses TRBV3-1 (or the pseudogene TRBV3-2) with TRBJ2-5, with 10 bases lining up with TRBD2. Germline V gene lookup returns CDR1 LGHDT and CDR2 YNNKEL (reference sequence). V lost 5 bases and J lost 10; bases outside the gene matches: 7. The CDR3 sequence is 13 residues long. CDR3 nucleotide sequence: TGTGCCAGCAGCGGGAATAGCGGGGGGCACCAGTACTTC. Translating gives CASSGNSGGHQYF.

This clone was seen once. The chain has TRBV11-2 and TRBJ2-7, with TRBD1 identical over 8 bases. Germline loops: CDR1 SGHAT, CDR2 FQNNGV. V lost 5 bases and J lost 9; bases outside the gene matches: 12. This CDR3 spans 14 amino acids. This chain's CDR3 is CASSVPGQGSRQYF. The CDR3 DNA reads TGTGCCAGCAGCGTTCCCGGACAGGGTTCGAGGCAGTACTTC.

The chain recombines TRBV5-8 with TRBJ2-6; TRBD1 agrees at 7 bases. The CDR3 sequence is 17 residues long. J was trimmed by 4 bases and V by 2 bases; bases with no gene match: 9. Germline CDR1 and CDR2: SGHTS and YDEGEE. The CDR3, as DNA: TGTGCCAGCAGCTTCGGGACAGACCTCCACGGGGCCAACGTCCTGACTTTC. Protein sequence: CASSFGTDLHGANVLTF.

The chain is built from TRBV11-2 and TRBJ2-5, with 9 bases fitting TRBD1. Looked up from germline, CDR1 is SGHAT and CDR2 is FQNNGV. This CDR3 region has 14 residues. Trimming at V came to 3 bases and at J to 5 bases, leaving 4 bases not matched to a gene. CDR3 sequence (DNA): TGTGCCAGCAGCTTTGGGACAGGGTCGGAGACCCAGTACTTC. This gives the protein CASSFGTGSETQYF.

The genes are TRBV4-1 and TRBJ1-5; D remains ambiguous. The CDR3 consists of 18 residues. The V end lost 1 base, the J end lost 0 bases, and 16 bases lay between the germline ends. The V gene's germline CDR1 is MGHRA and CDR2 YSYEKL. This CDR3 reads CASSQGSLGLFSNQPQHF. In DNA, the CDR3 is TGCGCCAGCAGCCAAGGCTCCCTGGGCTTATTTAGCAATCAGCCCCAGCATTTT.

As regards this clone: This could be a read error, since a much larger clone is one nucleotide away. This sample also contains other DNA sequences that code for the same CDR3. This sequence joins TRBV2 and TRBJ1-1; D perhaps matches TRBD1 (6 bases). Trimming removed 6 bases from V and 1 base from J, with 9 bases in between. The CDR3 totals 13 residues. From germline, CDR1 is SNHLY and CDR2 FYNNEI. The DNA of the CDR3 is TGTGCCAGCAGCCAACAGGGGAACACTGAAGCTTTCTTT. This gives the protein CASSQQGNTEAFF.

The chain couples TRBV2 to TRBJ1-1, with D possibly matching TRBD1 (5 bases). The CDR3 consists of 13 residues. Trimming removed 6 bases at V and 2 bases at J, with 10 bases between. Germline values: CDR1 SNHLY, CDR2 FYNNEI. CDR3 sequence reads: CASRTDTNTEAFF. The CDR3 bases are TGTGCCAGCAGGACGGACACCAACACTGAAGCTTTCTTT.

The chain uses TRBV12-5 and TRBJ2-7; D might be TRBD1 (7 bases). The V end was cut by 4 bases, the J end by 5 bases, with 21 bases between. CDR1 is LGHNT, CDR2 FRNRAP, per germline. The CDR3 is made up of 16 amino acids. Here the CDR3 reads CASGSGGDRVPDEQYF. In nucleotides, the CDR3 is TGTGCTAGTGGTTCCGGGGGCGACAGGGTGCCTGACGAGCAGTACTTC. Full variable domain (missing parts from reference TRBV12-5 and TRBJ2-7): DARVTQTPRHKVTEMGQEVTMRCQPILGHNTVFWYRQTMMQGLELLAYFRNRAPLDDSGMPKDRFSAEMPDATLATLKIQPSEPRDSAVYFCASGSGGDRVPDEQYFGPGTRLTVT.

The gene calls are TRBV5-6 and TRBJ1-2, with 9 bases aligning to TRBD1. The CDR3 sequence is 14 residues long. With 3 bases clipped from V and 6 bases from J, the junction kept 6 bases outside the gene matches. Germline V gene sequence: CDR1 SGHDT, CDR2 YYEEEE. In DNA, the CDR3 is TGTGCCAGCAGCTCGGGACAGGGAATAGATGGCTACACCTTC. Protein sequence: CASSSGQGIDGYTF. Full variable domain (outside the CDR3, taken from reference TRBV5-6 and TRBJ1-2): DAGVTQSPTHLIKTRGQQVTLRCSPKSGHDTVSWYQQALGQGPQFIFQYYEEEERQRGNFPDRFSGHQFPNYSSELNVNALLLGDSALYLCASSSGQGIDGYTFGSGTRLTVV.

V gene TRBV3-1 (or the pseudogene TRBV3-2) combines with J gene TRBJ1-2; 8 nucleotides align to TRBD1. The CDR3 length is 15 residues. J lost 5 bases, V lost 4 bases, and 9 bases had no gene match. Germline CDR1 and CDR2: LGHDT and YNNKEL (reference sequence). As DNA, the CDR3 is TGTGCCAGCAGCCCTGGCCCGGGACAGGCTTATGGCTACACCTTC. This gives the protein CASSPGPGQAYGYTF.

This clone was seen just once. V and J are TRBV19 and TRBJ2-7, with D perhaps matching TRBD2 (6 bases). The CDR3 sequence is 10 residues long. Germline loops: CDR1 LNHDA, CDR2 SQIVND (reference sequence). The V gene lost 10 bases and the J gene lost 9 bases, with 13 bases spanning the gap. CDR3 sequence (DNA): TGTGCCACCGGAGGGCCCCGGCAGTACTTC. It is translated as CATGGPRQYF. Filled out from reference TRBV19 and TRBJ2-7, the complete variable domain reads DGGITQSPKYLFRKEGQNVTLSCEQNLNHDAMYWYRQDPGQGLRLIYYSQIVNDFQKGDIAEGYSVSREKKESFPLTVTSAQKNPTAFYLCATGGPRQYFGPGTRLTVT.

There are a few counts of this clone. This sequence joins TRBV11-2 and TRBJ1-1; 9 bases align to TRBD1. The trim removed 3 bases at V and 2 bases at J, leaving 7 bases unmatched. Germline loops: CDR1 SGHAT, CDR2 FQNNGV. The CDR3 runs to 16 residues. The CDR3 protein is CASSFLTGGVNTEAFF. CDR3 nucleotides: TGTGCCAGCAGCTTTTTGACAGGGGGTGTTAACACTGAAGCTTTCTTT.

This clone was seen a few times. V usage is TRBV9 and J usage is TRBJ1-2, with 9 bases aligning to TRBD1. The CDR3 is 14 amino acids. Unmatched junction bases numbered 4, after V lost 4 bases and J lost 3 bases. Germline-derived CDR1 and CDR2 are SGDLS and YYNGEE. The CDR3 loop is CASSTRTGDYGYTF. CDR3 DNA: TGTGCCAGCAGCACCCGGACAGGGGACTATGGCTACACCTTC.

Concerning this clone: Additional DNA sequences in this sample encode the identical CDR3. CDR3 amino acids: CASSFTSGGSTDTQYF. DNA of the CDR3: TGTGCCAGCAGCTTTACTAGCGGGGGGTCCACAGATACGCAGTATTTT. The chain carries TRBV11-2 and TRBJ2-3; 12 bases align to TRBD2. J was trimmed by 2 bases and V by 3 bases; bases with no gene match: 3. Germline-derived CDR1 and CDR2 are SGHAT and FQNNGV. The CDR3 consists of 16 residues.

This sequence joins TRBV10-1 and TRBJ1-1, with 9 bases that match TRBD1. J was trimmed by 5 bases and V by 6 bases; bases with no gene match: 4. The CDR3 has 13 amino acids. The germline gives CDR1 WNHNN, CDR2 SYGVQD (reference sequence). The CDR3 is CASRGTGKTEAFF. In DNA, the CDR3 is TGCGCCAGCAGAGGGACAGGGAAAACTGAAGCTTTCTTT.

This chain uses TRBV5-1 with TRBJ1-4; TRBD1 might be the D (5 bases). V lost 4 bases to trimming and J lost 6 bases, with 16 bases between them. The CDR3 runs 15 residues. Per germline, CDR1 SGHRS and CDR2 YFSETQ. CDR3 nucleotides: TGCGCCAGCAGCCGTGAGGACACCGCCTATGAAAAACTGTTTTTT. It translates to CASSREDTAYEKLFF.

The genes are TRBV7-2 and TRBJ2-5; D remains ambiguous. CDR1 is SGHTA and CDR2 is FQGNSA in the germline V gene. V lost 1 base, J lost 5 bases, and 14 bases lay in between. The CDR3 is 15 amino acids. The CDR3 here is CASSLVTDPVETQYF. Here the CDR3 DNA reads TGTGCCAGCAGCTTAGTTACAGATCCGGTGGAGACCCAGTACTTC.

The chain employs TRBV7-9 and TRBJ2-3; 11 bases line up with TRBD2. Germline assignment: CDR1 SEHNR and CDR2 FQNEAQ (reference sequence). Unmatched junction bases numbered 7, after V lost 7 bases and J lost 1 base. This CDR3 is 16 amino acids long. The CDR3 is CASNFRGLAGTDTQYF. CDR3 nucleotide sequence: TGTGCCAGCAACTTCCGGGGACTAGCGGGCACAGATACGCAGTATTTT.

This sequence joins TRBV30 and TRBJ1-6; D not certain. Per germline, CDR1 GTSNPN and CDR2 SVGIG (reference sequence). The CDR3 sequence is 13 residues long. Trimming pared 8 bases from V and 9 bases from J, leaving 17 bases between. The CDR3 loop reads CARGEGAGSPLHF. CDR3 coding DNA: TGTGCCCGCGGTGAGGGCGCGGGTTCACCCCTCCACTTT.

The V gene is TRBV11-2, the J gene TRBJ2-2; 7 bases match TRBD1. V lost 6 bases to trimming and J lost 6 bases; unmatched junction nucleotides: 7. Germline V gene sequence: CDR1 SGHAT, CDR2 FQNNGV. The CDR3 contains 14 residues. Here the CDR3 DNA reads TGTGCCAGCAGAGTTGACAGGGCGGCCGGGGAGCTGTTTTTT. This codes for CASRVDRAAGELFF.

The rearrangement uses TRBV6-1 and TRBJ1-5; D gene uncertain. With 2 bases removed from V and 5 bases from J, the gap between germline ends came to 7 bases. Germline V CDR1 and CDR2: MNHNS, SASEGT. There are 13 residues in the CDR3. This CDR3 is CASSERRYQPQHF. The CDR3 DNA sequence: TGTGCCAGCAGTGAAAGGAGGTATCAGCCCCAGCATTTT.

V and J are TRBV19 and TRBJ2-3; D ambiguous. This CDR3 contains 14 residues. V shed 9 bases and J shed 0 bases, with 13 bases lying between them. From germline, CDR1 is LNHDA and CDR2 SQIVND (reference sequence). The CDR3: CARPRYSSTDTQYF. CDR3 DNA: TGTGCCAGGCCCCGATACTCTAGCACAGATACGCAGTATTTT.